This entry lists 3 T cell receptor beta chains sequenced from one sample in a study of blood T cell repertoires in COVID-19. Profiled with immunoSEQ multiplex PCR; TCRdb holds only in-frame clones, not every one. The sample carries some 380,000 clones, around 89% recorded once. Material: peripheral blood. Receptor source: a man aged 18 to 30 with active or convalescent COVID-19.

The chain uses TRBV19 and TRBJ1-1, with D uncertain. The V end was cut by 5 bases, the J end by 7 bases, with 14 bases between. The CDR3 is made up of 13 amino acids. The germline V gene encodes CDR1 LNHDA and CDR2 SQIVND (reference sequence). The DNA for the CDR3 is TGTGCCAGTAGTCAAACGAAAGGAGTTGAAGCTTTCTTT. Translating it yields CASSQTKGVEAFF.

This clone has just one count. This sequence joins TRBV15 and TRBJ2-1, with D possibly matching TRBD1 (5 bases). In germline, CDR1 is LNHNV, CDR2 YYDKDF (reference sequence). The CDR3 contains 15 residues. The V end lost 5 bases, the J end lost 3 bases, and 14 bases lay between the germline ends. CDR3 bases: TGTGCCACCAGCGGGGCCCCTAATTACTACAATGAGCAGTTCTTC. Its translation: CATSGAPNYYNEQFF.

The DNA for the CDR3 is TGTGCCAGCAGTTTAACACGGGGCAATGAGCAGTTCTTC. Its protein product is CASSLTRGNEQFF. The V call is TRBV12-3 or TRBV12-4, the J call TRBJ2-1; possible D gene TRBD2, 5 bases. V lost 2 bases and J lost 6, with 8 bases in between. The CDR3 extends over 13 amino acids.